Included here is one TCR beta chain sequence, with context. This receptor's antigen is unknown. The sample holds no much larger clone one base away, and base qualities are not on file. The record originates from a study of blood T cell repertoires in COVID-19 (dated by TCRdb to the early 2020s). With regard to the full study: The collaborator samples originated in the United States, Italy and Spain and spanned the acute and convalescent phases of COVID-19. Nearly every sample came with metadata listing a de-identified subject ID, COVID-19 status, age in years and sex. The repertoires were released in a freely available public database intended as a resource for research on the immune response to SARS-CoV-2. The dataset comprised deeply sampled blood TCRbeta repertoires from subjects exposed to, actively infected with, or recovered from COVID-19. The prospective study material was composed of cDNA or gDNA derived from T cells, B-cell-depleted T cells, or PBMCs. Where HLA class I and class II types were available, the types were taken from metadata supplied by the sample provider, not from assay-based typing. The samples were drawn from the first 160 participants of the ongoing ImmuneRACE study and from 1,254 subjects provided by 6 global collaborators. The investigation overall reported the following: How much clinical and demographic metadata was included differed by source and by participant, and the metadata was provided uncurated.

One collaborating source in Seattle enrolled patients during active infection and followed them longitudinally through the course of disease. The collaborating institutions used their own protocols to collect whole blood in K2EDTA tubes. Collaborator samples were shipped for TCRbeta analysis as frozen whole blood, isolated PBMCs, or DNA extracted from either sample type. TCRbeta CDR3 regions were amplified from genomic DNA by means of the immunoSEQ Assay, a bias-controlled multiplex PCR. The original methods were these. Nucleated cell counts per sample were estimated from amplification of reference gene primers within the assay. To quantify the absolute abundance of each unique TCRbeta CDR3 rearrangement, sequence reads were collapsed and filtered. For each sample, productive Simpson clonality was calculated as the square root of Simpson's diversity index over productive rearrangements. Held by TCRdb, this immuneACCESS table contains in-frame sequences only and omits some clones. Under half of the omission traces to an unresolved V gene where checked; the cause of the rest is unknown. The D gene and trimming were derived from the DNA, and the V and J assignments and clone size from that table. The sample table shows approximately 140,000 clones, and 75% to 90% are seen once. About an eighth of the sample goes to the ten largest clones.

The CDR3 runs 15 amino acids, cysteine and phenylalanine included. Here the CDR3 DNA is all that survives: 45 bases in frame from base 1. From a lookup of the germline V gene, CDR1 and CDR2 are SGHVS and FQNEAQ. V is cut back by 1 base and J by 2 bases, with 5 bases in the junction unmatched. The sample taken for sequencing was peripheral blood. The receptor was derived from a man younger than 35 with COVID-19, enrolled during active disease. Recombination joined TRBV7-8 with TRBJ2-7, and 7 junctional nucleotides match TRBD2. The nucleotide sequence reads as follows: TGTGCCAGCAGCTTAGTGCAGGGAGGGACCTACGAGCAGTACTTC. Translated, this is CASSLVQGGTYEQYF.